The TCR beta chain described here comes from a study of T cells in Graves' hyperthyroidism and ophthalmopathy. The study's findings and limits: The authors' 13 V-J model separated ophthalmopathy from stable hyperthyroidism.

Pregnant or lactating patients were excluded, as were those with uncontrolled infection or other autoimmune disease. On the basis of clinical symptoms, serum thyroxine and TRAb, thyroid ultrasound and orbital computed tomography, diagnoses were made. The table lists this clonotype with many counts. Its antigen is currently unknown. Amplification of TCR beta CDR3 regions used RNA as the template. First-round RT-PCR targeting the TCR CDR3 was performed with the HTBI primer set. A single record per CDR3 protein comes from TCRdb applying MiXCR to the multiplex PCR reads. The sample yields roughly 500,000 distinct CDR3 sequences, approximately 25% seen once. The germline gives CDR1 LNHDA, CDR2 SQIVND (reference sequence). Trimming took 8 bases from V and 0 from J; bases not matched to a gene: 7. This CDR3 contains 14 residues.

Sequencing was done on a sample of blood. The sequence derives from a woman under 40 with Graves' ophthalmopathy. The chain uses TRBV19 and TRBJ2-7; 7 bases are a match to TRBD2. CDR3 sequence (DNA): TGTGCCAGTTCGCCGAGGGAGGGCTCCTACGAGCAGTACTTC. Amino acids: CASSPREGSYEQYF.